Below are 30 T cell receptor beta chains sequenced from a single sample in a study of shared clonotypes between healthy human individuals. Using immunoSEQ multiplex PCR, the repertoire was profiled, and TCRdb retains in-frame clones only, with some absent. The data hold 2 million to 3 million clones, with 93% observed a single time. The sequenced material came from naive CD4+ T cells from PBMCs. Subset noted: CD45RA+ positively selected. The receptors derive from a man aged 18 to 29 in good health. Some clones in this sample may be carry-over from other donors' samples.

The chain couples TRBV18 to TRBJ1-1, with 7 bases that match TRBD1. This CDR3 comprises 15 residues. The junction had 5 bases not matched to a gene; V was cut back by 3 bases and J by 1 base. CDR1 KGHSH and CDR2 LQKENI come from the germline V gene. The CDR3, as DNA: TGTGCCAGCTCACCCGGACAGGTGAGGAACACTGAAGCTTTCTTT. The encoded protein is CASSPGQVRNTEAFF.

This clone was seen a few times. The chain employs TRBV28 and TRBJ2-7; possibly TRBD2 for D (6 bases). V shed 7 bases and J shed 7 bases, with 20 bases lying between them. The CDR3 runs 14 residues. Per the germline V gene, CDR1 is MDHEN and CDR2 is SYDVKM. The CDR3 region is CASKLPRRDREQYF. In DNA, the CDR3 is TGTGCCAGCAAACTCCCACGGAGGGATCGAGAGCAGTACTTC.

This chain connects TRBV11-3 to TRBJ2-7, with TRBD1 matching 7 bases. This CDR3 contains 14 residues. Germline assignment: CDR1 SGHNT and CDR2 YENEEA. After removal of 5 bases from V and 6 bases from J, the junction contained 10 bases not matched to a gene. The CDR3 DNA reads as TGTGCCAGCAGCCTGGAAGGGACAGTTTCCGAGCAGTACTTC. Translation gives CASSLEGTVSEQYF.

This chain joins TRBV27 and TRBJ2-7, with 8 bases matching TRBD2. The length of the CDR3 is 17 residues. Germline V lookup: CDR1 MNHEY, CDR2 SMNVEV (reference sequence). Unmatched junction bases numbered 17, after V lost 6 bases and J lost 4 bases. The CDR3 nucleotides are TGTGCCAGCAGCCAATTTGGGCCTAGCGGGTTGTGGTACGAGCAGTACTTC. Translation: CASSQFGPSGLWYEQYF.

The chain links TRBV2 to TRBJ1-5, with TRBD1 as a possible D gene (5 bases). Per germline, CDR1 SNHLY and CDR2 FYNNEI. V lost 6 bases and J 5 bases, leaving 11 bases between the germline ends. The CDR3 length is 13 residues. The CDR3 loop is CASRVTAYQPQHF. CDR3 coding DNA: TGTGCCAGCAGGGTGACAGCGTATCAGCCCCAGCATTTT.

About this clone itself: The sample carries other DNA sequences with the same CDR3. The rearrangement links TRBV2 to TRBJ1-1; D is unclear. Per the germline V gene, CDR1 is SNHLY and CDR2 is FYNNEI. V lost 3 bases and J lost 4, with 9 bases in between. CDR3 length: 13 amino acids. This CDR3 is CASSEEVGTEAFF. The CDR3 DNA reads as TGTGCCAGCAGTGAGGAGGTGGGCACTGAAGCTTTCTTT. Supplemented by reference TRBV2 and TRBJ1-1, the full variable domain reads EPEVTQTPSHQVTQMGQEVILRCVPISNHLYFYWYRQILGQKVEFLVSFYNNEISEKSEIFDDQFSVERPDGSNFTLKIRSTKLEDSAMYFCASSEEVGTEAFFGQGTRLTVV.

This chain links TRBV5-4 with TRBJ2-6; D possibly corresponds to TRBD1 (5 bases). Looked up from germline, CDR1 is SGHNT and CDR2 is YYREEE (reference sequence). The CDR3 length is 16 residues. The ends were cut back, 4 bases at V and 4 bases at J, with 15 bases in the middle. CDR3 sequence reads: CASSLVKGPGANVLTF. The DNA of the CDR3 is TGTGCCAGCAGCCTAGTGAAGGGGCCCGGGGCCAACGTCCTGACTTTC. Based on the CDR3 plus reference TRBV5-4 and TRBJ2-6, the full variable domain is ETGVTQSPTHLIKTRGQQVTLRCSSQSGHNTVSWYQQALGQGPQFIFQYYREEENGRGNFPPRFSGLQFPNYSSELNVNALELDDSALYLCASSLVKGPGANVLTFGAGSRLTVL.

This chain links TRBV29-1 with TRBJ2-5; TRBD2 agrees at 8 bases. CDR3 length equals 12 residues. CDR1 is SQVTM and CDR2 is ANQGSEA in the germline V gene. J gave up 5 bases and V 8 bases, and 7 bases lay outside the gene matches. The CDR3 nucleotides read TGCAGCCTACAGGGACTAGGGGAGACCCAGTACTTC. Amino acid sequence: CSLQGLGETQYF.

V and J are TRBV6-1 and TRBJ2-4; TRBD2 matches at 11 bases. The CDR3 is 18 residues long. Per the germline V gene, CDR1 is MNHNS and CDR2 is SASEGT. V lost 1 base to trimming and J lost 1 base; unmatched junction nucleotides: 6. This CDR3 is CASSEGLAGLGAKNIQYF. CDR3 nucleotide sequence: TGTGCCAGCAGTGAAGGACTAGCGGGACTGGGCGCCAAAAACATTCAGTACTTC.

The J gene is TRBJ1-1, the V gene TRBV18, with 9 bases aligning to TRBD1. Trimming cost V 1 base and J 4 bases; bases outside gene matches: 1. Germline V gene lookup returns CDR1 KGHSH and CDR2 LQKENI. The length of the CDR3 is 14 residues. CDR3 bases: TGTGCCAGCTCACCACTGACAGGGGGCACTGAAGCTTTCTTT. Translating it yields CASSPLTGGTEAFF.

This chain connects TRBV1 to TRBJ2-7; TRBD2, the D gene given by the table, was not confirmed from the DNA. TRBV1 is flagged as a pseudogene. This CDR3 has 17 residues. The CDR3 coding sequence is TGCACCAGCAGCCCGACCCGGTCACGGGGGACCTCCTACGAGCAGTACTTC. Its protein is CTSSPTRSRGTSYEQYF.

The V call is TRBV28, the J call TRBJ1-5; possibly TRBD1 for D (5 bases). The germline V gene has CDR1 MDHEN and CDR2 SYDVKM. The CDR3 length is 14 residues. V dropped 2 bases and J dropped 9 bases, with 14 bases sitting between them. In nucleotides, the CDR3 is TGTGCCAGCAGTTTACGGGTGGGTGGGGGGCCCCAGCATTTT. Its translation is CASSLRVGGGPQHF.

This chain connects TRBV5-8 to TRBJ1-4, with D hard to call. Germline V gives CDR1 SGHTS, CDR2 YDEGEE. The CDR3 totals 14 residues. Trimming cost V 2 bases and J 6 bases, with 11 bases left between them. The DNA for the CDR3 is TGTGCCAGCAGCTTAAGTAGGGCCCATGAAAAACTGTTTTTT. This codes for CASSLSRAHEKLFF.

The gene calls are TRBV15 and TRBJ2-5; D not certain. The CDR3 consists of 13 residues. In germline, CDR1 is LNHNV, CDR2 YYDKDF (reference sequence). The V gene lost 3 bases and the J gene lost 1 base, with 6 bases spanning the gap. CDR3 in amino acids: CATSSWGQETQYF. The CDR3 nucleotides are TGTGCCACCAGCAGCTGGGGCCAAGAGACCCAGTACTTC.

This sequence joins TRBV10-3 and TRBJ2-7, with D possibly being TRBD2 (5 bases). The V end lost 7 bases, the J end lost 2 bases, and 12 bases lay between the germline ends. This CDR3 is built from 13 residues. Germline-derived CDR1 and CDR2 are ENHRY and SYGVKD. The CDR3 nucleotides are TGTGCCATCATGGGCTTTAGCGCCTACGAGCAGTACTTC. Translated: CAIMGFSAYEQYF.

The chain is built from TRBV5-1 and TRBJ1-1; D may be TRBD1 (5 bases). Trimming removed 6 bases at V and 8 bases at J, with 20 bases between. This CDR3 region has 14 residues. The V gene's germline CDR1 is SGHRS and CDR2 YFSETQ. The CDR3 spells CASTGMGGGSEAFF. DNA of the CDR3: TGCGCCAGCACGGGGATGGGGGGAGGATCGGAAGCTTTCTTT. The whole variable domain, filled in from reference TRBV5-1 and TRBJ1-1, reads KAGVTQTPRYLIKTRGQQVTLSCSPISGHRSVSWYQQTPGQGLQFLFEYFSETQRNKGNFPGRFSGRQFSNSRSEMNVSTLELGDSALYLCASTGMGGGSEAFFGQGTRLTVV.

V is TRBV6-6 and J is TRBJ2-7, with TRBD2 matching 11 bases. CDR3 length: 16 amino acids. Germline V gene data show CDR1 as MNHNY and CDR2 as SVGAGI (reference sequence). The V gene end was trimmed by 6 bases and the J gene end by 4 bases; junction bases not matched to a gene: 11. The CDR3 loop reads CASRAGTSGALYEQYF. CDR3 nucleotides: TGTGCCAGCAGAGCCGGGACTAGCGGAGCCCTATACGAGCAGTACTTC.

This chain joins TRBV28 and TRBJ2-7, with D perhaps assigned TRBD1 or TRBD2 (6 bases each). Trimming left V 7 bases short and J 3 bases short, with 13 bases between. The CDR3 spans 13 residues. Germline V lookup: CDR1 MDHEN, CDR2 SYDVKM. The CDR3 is CASKLGGRYEQYF. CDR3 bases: TGTGCCAGCAAACTGGGGGGCCGCTACGAGCAGTACTTC. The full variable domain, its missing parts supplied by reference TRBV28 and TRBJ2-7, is DVKVTQSSRYLVKRTGEKVFLECVQDMDHENMFWYRQDPGLGLRLIYFSYDVKMKEKGDIPEGYSVSREKKERFSLILESASTNQTSMYLCASKLGGRYEQYFGPGTRLTVT.

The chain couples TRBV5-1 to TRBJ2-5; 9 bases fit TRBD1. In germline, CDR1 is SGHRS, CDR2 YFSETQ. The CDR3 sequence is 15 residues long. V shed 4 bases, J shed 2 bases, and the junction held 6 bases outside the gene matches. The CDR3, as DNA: TGCGCCAGCAGCCCAACGGGACAGGGACAAGAGACCCAGTACTTC. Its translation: CASSPTGQGQETQYF. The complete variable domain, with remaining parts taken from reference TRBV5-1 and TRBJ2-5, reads KAGVTQTPRYLIKTRGQQVTLSCSPISGHRSVSWYQQTPGQGLQFLFEYFSETQRNKGNFPGRFSGRQFSNSRSEMNVSTLELGDSALYLCASSPTGQGQETQYFGPGTRLLVL.

The CDR3 DNA follows: TGTGCCAGCAGCTCAAGGGTGACTAGTGGTGAGCAGTTCTTC. Encoded protein: CASSSRVTSGEQFF. The rearrangement links TRBV7-3 to TRBJ2-1; D is perhaps TRBD2 (6 bases). V gave up 4 bases and J gave up 9 bases, with 16 bases separating them. In germline, CDR1 is SGHTA, CDR2 FQGTGA. The CDR3 has 14 residues.

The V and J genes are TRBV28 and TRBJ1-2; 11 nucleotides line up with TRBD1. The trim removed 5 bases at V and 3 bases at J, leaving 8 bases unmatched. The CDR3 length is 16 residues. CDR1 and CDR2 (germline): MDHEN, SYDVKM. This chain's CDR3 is CASSPSPGQGDYGYTF. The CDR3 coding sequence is TGTGCCAGCAGTCCCTCCCCGGGACAGGGGGACTATGGCTACACCTTC.

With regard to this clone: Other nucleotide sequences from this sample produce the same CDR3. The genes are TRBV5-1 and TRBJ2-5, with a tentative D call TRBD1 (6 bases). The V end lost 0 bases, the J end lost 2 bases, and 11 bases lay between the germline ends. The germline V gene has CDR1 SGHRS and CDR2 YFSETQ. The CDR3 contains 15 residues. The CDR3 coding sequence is TGCGCCAGCAGCTTGGTGGGACAAAGTCAAGAGACCCAGTACTTC. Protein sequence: CASSLVGQSQETQYF. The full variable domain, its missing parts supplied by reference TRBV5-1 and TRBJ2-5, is KAGVTQTPRYLIKTRGQQVTLSCSPISGHRSVSWYQQTPGQGLQFLFEYFSETQRNKGNFPGRFSGRQFSNSRSEMNVSTLELGDSALYLCASSLVGQSQETQYFGPGTRLLVL.

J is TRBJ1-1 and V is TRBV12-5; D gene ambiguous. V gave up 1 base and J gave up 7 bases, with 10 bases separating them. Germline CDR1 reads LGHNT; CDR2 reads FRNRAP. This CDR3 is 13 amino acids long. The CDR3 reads CASGLEGLGEAFF. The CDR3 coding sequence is TGTGCTAGTGGTTTGGAGGGTCTGGGTGAAGCTTTCTTT.

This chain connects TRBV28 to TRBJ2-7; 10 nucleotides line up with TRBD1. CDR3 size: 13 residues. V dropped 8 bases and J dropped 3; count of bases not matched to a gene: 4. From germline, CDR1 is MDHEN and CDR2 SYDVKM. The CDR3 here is CASGRTGGYEQYF. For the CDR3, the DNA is TGTGCCAGCGGCAGGACAGGGGGCTACGAGCAGTACTTC.

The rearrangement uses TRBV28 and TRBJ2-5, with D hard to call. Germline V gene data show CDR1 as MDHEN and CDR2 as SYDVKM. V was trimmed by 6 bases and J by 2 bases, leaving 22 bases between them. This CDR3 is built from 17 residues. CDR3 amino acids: CASSLDTTRTWQETQYF. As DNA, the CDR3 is TGTGCCAGCAGCTTAGACACGACGAGAACCTGGCAAGAGACCCAGTACTTC.

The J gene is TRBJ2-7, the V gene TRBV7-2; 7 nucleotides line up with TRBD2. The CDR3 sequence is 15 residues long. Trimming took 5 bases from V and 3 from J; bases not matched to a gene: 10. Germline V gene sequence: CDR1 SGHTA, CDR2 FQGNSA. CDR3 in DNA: TGTGCCAGCAGCCCAGTGGTGGGCGGGAGCTACGAGCAGTACTTC. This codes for CASSPVVGGSYEQYF.

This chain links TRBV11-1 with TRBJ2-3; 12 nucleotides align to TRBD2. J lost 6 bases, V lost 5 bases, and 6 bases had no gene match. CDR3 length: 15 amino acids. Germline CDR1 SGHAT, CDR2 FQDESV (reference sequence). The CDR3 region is CASSTGLAGLDTQYF. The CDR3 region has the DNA TGTGCCAGCAGCACCGGACTAGCGGGGTTGGATACGCAGTATTTT. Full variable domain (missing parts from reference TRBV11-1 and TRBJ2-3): EAEVAQSPRYKITEKSQAVAFWCDPISGHATLYWYRQILGQGPELLVQFQDESVVDDSQLPKDRFSAERLKGVDSTLKIQPAELGDSAMYLCASSTGLAGLDTQYFGPGTRLTVL.

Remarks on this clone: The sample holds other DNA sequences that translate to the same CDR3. CDR3 in amino acids: CASSPEGYEQYF. Written as DNA, the CDR3 is TGCGCCAGCAGCCCGGAGGGTTACGAGCAGTACTTC. The J gene is TRBJ2-7, the V gene TRBV5-1, with a tentative D call TRBD2 (6 bases). Germline lookup yields CDR1 SGHRS and CDR2 YFSETQ. This CDR3 has 12 amino acids. V was pared by 4 bases and J by 4 bases, with 9 bases between.

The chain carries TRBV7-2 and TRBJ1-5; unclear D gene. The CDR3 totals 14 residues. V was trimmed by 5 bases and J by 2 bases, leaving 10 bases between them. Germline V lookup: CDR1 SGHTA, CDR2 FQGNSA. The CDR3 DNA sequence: TGTGCCAGCAGCCGTGTCAGCGGCAATCAGCCCCAGCATTTT. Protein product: CASSRVSGNQPQHF.

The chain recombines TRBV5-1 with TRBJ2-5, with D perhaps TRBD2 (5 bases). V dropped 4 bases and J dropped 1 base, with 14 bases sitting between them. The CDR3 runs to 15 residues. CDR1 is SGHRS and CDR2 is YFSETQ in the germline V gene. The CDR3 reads CASSPQTGIQETQYF. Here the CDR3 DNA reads TGCGCCAGCAGCCCCCAGACCGGGATCCAAGAGACCCAGTACTTC.